Below are 30 T cell receptor beta chains sequenced from a single sample in a study of blood T cell repertoires in COVID-19. Sequencing was performed with immunoSEQ multiplex PCR; in TCRdb, only in-frame clones are kept and a portion is missing. The sample has some 130,000 clones, 84% seen once. Sequencing was done on a sample of peripheral blood. The receptors stem from a woman aged 80 or older with acute or convalescent COVID-19.

V and J are TRBV18 and TRBJ2-7, with TRBD2 matching over 9 bases. The CDR3 runs to 14 residues. The V and J ends lost 1 base and 4 bases, in that order; junction bases with no gene match: 2. Germline CDR1 KGHSH, CDR2 LQKENI. The CDR3 spells CASSPLAGVYEQYF. In DNA, the CDR3 is TGTGCCAGCTCACCACTAGCGGGAGTATACGAGCAGTACTTC.

This chain links TRBV3-1 (or the pseudogene TRBV3-2) with TRBJ2-2; the D gene is possibly TRBD2 (5 bases). The V end lost 6 bases, the J end lost 5 bases, and 13 bases lay between the germline ends. This CDR3 contains 14 residues. CDR1 is LGHDT, CDR2 YNNKEL, per germline (reference sequence). CDR3 DNA sequence: TGTGCCAGCAGAGCGGCCCCGGGTACCGGGGAGCTGTTTTTT. Translating it yields CASRAAPGTGELFF.

The chain recombines TRBV5-1 with TRBJ1-3; D remains unclear. V lost 1 base, J lost 0 bases, and 11 bases lay in between. The CDR3 consists of 16 residues. Germline CDR1 and CDR2: SGHRS and YFSETQ. CDR3 bases: TGCGCCAGCAGCTTGACCCAACAGTACTCTGGAAACACCATATATTTT. It specifies CASSLTQQYSGNTIYF.

J is TRBJ2-5 and V is TRBV19; D is unresolved. Trimming pared 0 bases from V and 5 bases from J, leaving 13 bases between. The CDR3 extends over 15 amino acids. Germline CDR1 and CDR2: LNHDA and SQIVND (reference sequence). The CDR3 loop reads CASSIDGFSRETQYF. The DNA for the CDR3 is TGTGCCAGTAGTATAGACGGCTTCTCTAGGGAGACCCAGTACTTC.

This clone was detected only once. The chain recombines TRBV5-4 with TRBJ1-2; TRBD1 matches 8 bases. This CDR3 has 14 amino acids. Germline lookup yields CDR1 SGHNT and CDR2 YYREEE (reference sequence). The V and J ends lost 5 bases and 1 base, in that order; junction bases with no gene match: 4. The CDR3 nucleotides are TGTGCCAGCAGATCACAGGGGGGTAACTATGGCTACACCTTC. It translates to CASRSQGGNYGYTF.

The genes are TRBV2 and TRBJ1-4, with D possibly TRBD1 on 5 matching bases. Trimming stripped 10 bases from V and 8 bases from J, with 20 bases between. The germline V gene has CDR1 SNHLY and CDR2 FYNNEI. The CDR3 contains 14 residues. CDR3 sequence reads: CATNWGGVGEKLFF. For the CDR3, the DNA is TGTGCCACCAACTGGGGGGGTGTTGGGGAAAAACTGTTTTTT.

J is TRBJ2-3 and V is TRBV5-4; TRBD2 matches 8 bases. V lost 4 bases to trimming and J lost 5 bases; unmatched junction nucleotides: 9. The CDR3 has 15 residues. Germline V gene lookup returns CDR1 SGHNT and CDR2 YYREEE (reference sequence). The CDR3 DNA reads TGTGCCAGCAGCCTTCGGACTAGCCCACAAGATACGCAGTATTTT. Protein sequence: CASSLRTSPQDTQYF.

The V call is TRBV5-6, the J call TRBJ1-4; 8 bases line up with TRBD1. Germline V gene data show CDR1 as SGHDT and CDR2 as YYEEEE. CDR3 length: 14 residues. After removal of 4 bases from V and 8 bases from J, the junction contained 7 bases not matched to a gene. The CDR3 is CASSPQGAGEKLFF. The DNA for the CDR3 is TGTGCCAGCAGCCCCCAGGGGGCCGGGGAAAAACTGTTTTTT.

The gene calls are TRBV30 and TRBJ1-6; tentatively, D is TRBD1 (6 bases). The CDR3 contains 14 residues. Germline CDR1 and CDR2: GTSNPN and SVGIG (reference sequence). Trimming cost V 3 bases and J 7 bases, with 13 bases left between them. The CDR3 spells CAWRGQGDNSPLHF. The DNA of the CDR3 is TGTGCCTGGAGGGGACAAGGAGACAATTCACCCCTCCACTTT.

This chain links TRBV18 with TRBJ2-1, with 9 bases lining up with TRBD1. The CDR3 loop spans 14 amino acids. The V gene's germline CDR1 is KGHSH and CDR2 LQKENI. Losses at the gene ends were 3 bases for V and 9 bases for J; bases not matched to a gene: 6. CDR3 sequence reads: CASSPGQGFGEQFF. CDR3 nucleotide sequence: TGTGCCAGCTCACCTGGACAGGGGTTTGGTGAGCAGTTCTTC. The full variable domain, completed using reference TRBV18 and TRBJ2-1, is NAGVMQNPRHLVRRRGQEARLRCSPMKGHSHVYWYRQLPEEGLKFMVYLQKENIIDESGMPKERFSAEFPKEGPSILRIQQVVRGDSAAYFCASSPGQGFGEQFFGPGTRLTVL.

The chain links TRBV7-2 to TRBJ1-2; D possibly corresponds to TRBD1 (5 bases). With 1 base removed from V and 3 bases from J, the gap between germline ends came to 9 bases. Germline CDR1 SGHTA, CDR2 FQGNSA. The CDR3 loop spans 14 amino acids. The CDR3 protein is CASSLGGADYGYTF. DNA of the CDR3: TGTGCCAGCAGCTTAGGGGGCGCCGACTATGGCTACACCTTC.

The chain recombines TRBV29-1 with TRBJ2-5; a possible D gene is TRBD2 (5 bases). Germline-derived CDR1 and CDR2 are SQVTM and ANQGSEA. V lost 8 bases, J lost 5 bases, and 18 bases lay in between. This CDR3 contains 13 residues. CDR3 sequence (DNA): TGCAGCTTCATGCGACACGGGGAGGAGACCCAGTACTTC. Translated, it gives CSFMRHGEETQYF.

The chain links TRBV6-1 to TRBJ2-3; the match to TRBD2 covers 8 bases. CDR1 and CDR2 (germline): MNHNS, SASEGT. V lost 3 bases to trimming and J lost 5 bases; unmatched junction nucleotides: 7. The CDR3 is 15 amino acids. The CDR3 region has the DNA TGTGCCAGCAGTGATGCGGGGGGCGGGAGAGATACGCAGTATTTT. As protein: CASSDAGGGRDTQYF.

The V and J genes are TRBV6-5 and TRBJ1-6, with TRBD1 matching 9 bases. The ends lost 5 bases at V and 10 bases at J; junction bases unmatched: 6. Germline V lookup: CDR1 MNHEY, CDR2 SVGAGI. The CDR3 runs 14 residues. This chain's CDR3 is CASSQRTGDSPLHF. The CDR3 DNA is TGTGCCAGCAGTCAAAGGACAGGGGACTCACCCCTCCACTTT.

The genes are TRBV30 and TRBJ2-7; tentative D call: TRBD1 (6 bases). The germline gives CDR1 GTSNPN, CDR2 SVGIG (reference sequence). Trimming cost V 5 bases and J 0 bases, with 8 bases left between them. The CDR3 has 12 residues. The CDR3 reads CAWQGSSYEQYF. CDR3 DNA sequence: TGTGCCTGGCAGGGGTCCTCCTACGAGCAGTACTTC.

The rearrangement uses TRBV6-2 or TRBV6-3 and TRBJ1-5; D is unclear. Trimming pared 4 bases from V and 6 bases from J, leaving 16 bases between. CDR3 length: 15 amino acids. The germline gives CDR1 MNHEY, CDR2 SVGEGT. The CDR3 loop is CASSWLRFGGQPQHF. The CDR3 DNA is TGTGCCAGCAGTTGGTTACGGTTCGGTGGTCAGCCCCAGCATTTT.

This chain connects TRBV10-1 to TRBJ1-5, with 7 positions matching TRBD1. CDR1 is WNHNN, CDR2 SYGVQD, per germline (reference sequence). There are 17 residues in the CDR3. CDR3 in amino acids: CAVGPGQSMDSNQPQHF. The CDR3 nucleotides are TGCGCTGTCGGCCCGGGACAGTCCATGGATAGCAATCAGCCCCAGCATTTT.

In this sample, this clone turned up once. The chain employs TRBV18 and TRBJ2-7, with TRBD2 matching over 8 bases. Germline assignment: CDR1 KGHSH and CDR2 LQKENI. This CDR3 contains 17 residues. V lost 1 base and J lost 6; bases outside the gene matches: 14. CDR3 sequence reads: CASSPRFPGGAGGEQYF. The CDR3 DNA is TGTGCCAGCTCACCACGGTTCCCGGGGGGGGCGGGAGGCGAGCAGTACTTC.

This sequence joins TRBV7-9 and TRBJ2-1, with D tentatively TRBD1 (6 bases). Germline lookup yields CDR1 SEHNR and CDR2 FQNEAQ (reference sequence). The CDR3 extends over 14 amino acids. V was shortened by 3 bases and J by 8 bases, with 14 bases between the two germline ends. CDR3 DNA sequence: TGTGCCAGCAGCTTTGGGGGCCGTATTTATGAGCAGTTCTTC. This encodes CASSFGGRIYEQFF. The whole variable domain, remainder taken from reference TRBV7-9 and TRBJ2-1, is DTGVSQNPRHKITKRGQNVTFRCDPISEHNRLYWYRQTLGQGPEFLTYFQNEAQLEKSRLLSDRFSAERPKGSFSTLEIQRTEQGDSAMYLCASSFGGRIYEQFFGPGTRLTVL.

V usage is TRBV30 and J usage is TRBJ2-1; D might be TRBD2 (5 bases). The length of the CDR3 is 14 residues. Germline V lookup: CDR1 GTSNPN, CDR2 SVGIG (reference sequence). V lost 4 bases, J lost 5 bases, and 15 bases lay in between. For the CDR3, the DNA is TGTGCCTGGATGGGGAGTCGAGGAAACAATGAGCAGTTCTTC. Translation: CAWMGSRGNNEQFF.

CDR3 protein: CASSLTRDRFYNSPLHF. DNA for the CDR3: TGTGCCAGCAGCTTAACCCGGGACAGGTTTTATAATTCACCCCTCCACTTT. This chain joins TRBV7-8 and TRBJ1-6; the match to TRBD1 covers 8 bases. Germline V CDR1 and CDR2: SGHVS, FQNEAQ. The V gene end was trimmed by 2 bases and the J gene end by 4 bases; junction bases not matched to a gene: 7. This CDR3 is 17 amino acids long.

This clone was counted a few times. J is TRBJ1-5 and V is TRBV5-6; D ambiguous. Germline V gene sequence: CDR1 SGHDT, CDR2 YYEEEE. Between the trimmed V and J ends, which lost 1 base and 7 bases, there was a span of 9 bases. There are 13 residues in the CDR3. The CDR3 coding sequence is TGTGCCAGCAGCTTGACTCCGGGGCAGCCCCAGCATTTT. Protein: CASSLTPGQPQHF. Together with reference TRBV5-6 and TRBJ1-5, the CDR3 gives the full variable domain: DAGVTQSPTHLIKTRGQQVTLRCSPKSGHDTVSWYQQALGQGPQFIFQYYEEEERQRGNFPDRFSGHQFPNYSSELNVNALLLGDSALYLCASSLTPGQPQHFGDGTRLSIL.

This sequence joins TRBV14 and TRBJ2-2; TRBD1 might be the D (6 bases). The CDR3 covers 17 residues. V lost 3 bases and J 3 bases, leaving 17 bases between the germline ends. Germline CDR1 is SGHDN and CDR2 is FVKESK. CDR3 residues: CASSQPTGRKDTGELFF. CDR3 DNA sequence: TGTGCCAGCAGCCAGCCCACAGGGCGTAAAGACACCGGGGAGCTGTTTTTT.

This chain links TRBV7-2 with TRBJ1-1; 7 bases line up with TRBD1. Germline-derived CDR1 and CDR2 are SGHTA and FQGNSA. The CDR3 has 12 amino acids. The junction had 4 bases not matched to a gene; V was cut back by 6 bases and J by 6 bases. The CDR3 DNA reads TGTGCCAGCAGTCACGGGACAGCTGAAGCTTTCTTT. It translates to CASSHGTAEAFF.

This chain joins TRBV2 and TRBJ2-7; 8 nucleotides line up with TRBD1. Germline V gives CDR1 SNHLY, CDR2 FYNNEI. This CDR3 region has 12 residues. The junction had 4 bases not matched to a gene; V was cut back by 6 bases and J by 6 bases. The CDR3 sequence is CASRGQGPEQYF. The CDR3 coding sequence is TGTGCCAGCAGAGGACAGGGCCCCGAGCAGTACTTC.

V usage is TRBV6-2 or TRBV6-3 and J usage is TRBJ1-2, with TRBD1 matching over 8 bases. CDR3 size: 14 residues. In germline, CDR1 is MNHEY, CDR2 SVGEGT. The J segment lost 9 bases and the V segment lost 2 bases, leaving 8 bases of the junction unmatched. The CDR3 nucleotides are TGTGCCAGCAGTTACACCCGACAGGGGCTAAGCTACACCTTC. This gives the protein CASSYTRQGLSYTF.

The rearrangement joins TRBV13 to TRBJ1-2, with 10 bases identical to TRBD1. The CDR3 has 14 residues. V lost 5 bases and J lost 8; bases outside the gene matches: 8. CDR1 and CDR2 (germline): PRHDT, FYEKMQ (reference sequence). The CDR3 spells CASSPKGQGRGYTF. The DNA for the CDR3 is TGTGCCAGCAGCCCAAAGGGACAGGGGCGGGGCTACACCTTC.

The chain employs TRBV5-1 and TRBJ2-2; D is possibly TRBD2 (5 bases). CDR1 and CDR2 from the germline V gene are SGHRS and YFSETQ. V gave up 1 base and J gave up 7 bases, with 11 bases separating them. There are 14 residues in the CDR3. CDR3 protein: CASSLNREFGELFF. CDR3 DNA: TGCGCCAGCAGCTTGAATCGGGAATTCGGGGAGCTGTTTTTT.

The V and J genes are TRBV4-1 and TRBJ1-4; 7 bases map to TRBD1. Germline V gene data show CDR1 as MGHRA and CDR2 as YSYEKL. The trim removed 2 bases at V and 3 bases at J, leaving 6 bases unmatched. The CDR3 sequence is 16 residues long. CDR3 sequence (DNA): TGCGCCAGCAGCCAAACAGACAGGGTGTCTAATGAAAAACTGTTTTTT. Translation gives CASSQTDRVSNEKLFF.

Only a few counts were recorded for this clone. The V gene is TRBV27, the J gene TRBJ2-7; 8 bases are shared with TRBD1. V trimming: 4 bases; J trimming: 3 bases; junction bases outside the gene matches: 5. CDR3 length: 14 residues. CDR1 and CDR2 from the germline V gene are MNHEY and SMNVEV (reference sequence). CDR3 protein: CASSSRGLVYEQYF. The CDR3 DNA is TGTGCCAGCAGTTCCAGGGGGCTAGTCTACGAGCAGTACTTC.